Sequencing of this T cell receptor beta chain was carried out in a study of T cell clones after liver transplantation. This table comes from immunoSEQ multiplex PCR, and its TCRdb copy is limited to in-frame clones, with some not included. The table records roughly 62,000 clones, about 70% of them present only once. The germline V gene has CDR1 MNHNY and CDR2 SVGAGI (reference sequence). Trimming removed 4 bases at V and 0 bases at J, with 10 bases between. This CDR3 comprises 15 residues. Source: CD4+ T cells from blood, taken at the approximately 15-month timepoint. The sequence came from a human patient who received a liver transplant. Some T cells may trace back to the graft donor. The chain recombines TRBV6-6 with TRBJ2-1; the D gene could be TRBD1 or TRBD2 (5 bases each). In DNA, the CDR3 is TGTGCCAGCAGTTGGGACCGATTCTCCTACAATGAGCAGTTCTTC. It yields the protein CASSWDRFSYNEQFF.